The source of this T cell receptor (beta chain) is a study of T-cell reconstitution after alpha-beta-depleted transplantation in children. Using unique molecular identifiers, the investigators prepared the TCRbeta library. TCRdb reprocessed the PCR reads with MiXCR, giving one entry per CDR3 protein. The top ten hold 15% to 20% of the sample, which has over 100,000 distinct CDR3 sequences, approximately 8% seen once. Findings and limits, study-wide: The authors attributed T-cell counts and diversity one year after transplant mostly to newly produced T cells. In patients about two months after transplant, alpha-beta T cells reportedly arose from several hundred expanded graft clones. After transplant, high TCRbeta diversity at day 60 in some patients arose from surviving recipient T cells and thymic progenitors.

The germline V gene encodes CDR1 SEHNR and CDR2 FQNEAQ (reference sequence). V dropped 10 bases and J dropped 4 bases, with 11 bases sitting between them. There are 13 residues in the CDR3. This clonotype appeared many times. What it binds is unknown. The chain uses TRBV7-9 and TRBJ2-6; D is ambiguous. The starting material was PBMCs, obtained before TCRalphabeta/CD19-depleted stem cell transplant. The receptor comes from a boy younger than 10 with acute lymphoblastic leukemia, due to receive a stem cell transplant. Written as DNA, the CDR3 is TGTGCCACCCGGAGTAAGGGGGCCAACGTCCTGACTTTC. This sequence encodes CATRSKGANVLTF.